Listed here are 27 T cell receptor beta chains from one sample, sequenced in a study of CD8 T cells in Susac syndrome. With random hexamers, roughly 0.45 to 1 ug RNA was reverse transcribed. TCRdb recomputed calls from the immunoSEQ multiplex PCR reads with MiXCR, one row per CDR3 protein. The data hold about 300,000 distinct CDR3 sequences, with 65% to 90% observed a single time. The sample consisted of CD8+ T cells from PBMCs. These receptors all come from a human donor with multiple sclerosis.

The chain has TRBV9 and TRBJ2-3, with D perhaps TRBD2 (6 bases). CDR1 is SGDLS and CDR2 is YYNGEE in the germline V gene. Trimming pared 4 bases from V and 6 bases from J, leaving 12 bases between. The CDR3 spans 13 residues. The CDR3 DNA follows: TGTGCCAGCAGCCCCGCGGCGGGGGATACGCAGTATTTT. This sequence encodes CASSPAAGDTQYF.

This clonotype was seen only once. This CDR3 reads CASSQGPLAGAYNEQFF. The CDR3 DNA sequence: TGTGCCAGCAGCCAAGGACCTCTAGCGGGAGCCTACAATGAGCAGTTCTTC. The gene calls are TRBV14 and TRBJ2-1; 10 nucleotides match TRBD2. Germline V CDR1 and CDR2: SGHDN, FVKESK. The CDR3 covers 17 residues. V lost 1 base and J lost 2; bases outside the gene matches: 5.

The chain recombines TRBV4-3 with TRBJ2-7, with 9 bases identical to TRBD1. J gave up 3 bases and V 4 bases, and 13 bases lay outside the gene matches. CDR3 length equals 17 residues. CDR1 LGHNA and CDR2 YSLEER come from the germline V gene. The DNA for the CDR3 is TGCGCCAGCAGCCTATACTCCGGGACAGGGACTGTCTACGAGCAGTACTTC. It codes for CASSLYSGTGTVYEQYF.

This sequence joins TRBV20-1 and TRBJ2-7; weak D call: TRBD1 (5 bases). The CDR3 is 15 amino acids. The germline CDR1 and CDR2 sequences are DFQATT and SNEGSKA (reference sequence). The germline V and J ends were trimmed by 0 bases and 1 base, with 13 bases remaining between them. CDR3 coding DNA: TGCAGTGCTAGAGATCAGAACAGGCCGTCCTACGAGCAGTACTTC. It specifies CSARDQNRPSYEQYF.

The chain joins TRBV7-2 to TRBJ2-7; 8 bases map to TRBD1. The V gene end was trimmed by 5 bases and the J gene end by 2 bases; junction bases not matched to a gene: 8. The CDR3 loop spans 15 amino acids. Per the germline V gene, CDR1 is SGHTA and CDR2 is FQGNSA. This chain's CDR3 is CASSPYGTGTYEQYF. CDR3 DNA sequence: TGTGCCAGCAGCCCCTACGGGACAGGAACCTACGAGCAGTACTTC.

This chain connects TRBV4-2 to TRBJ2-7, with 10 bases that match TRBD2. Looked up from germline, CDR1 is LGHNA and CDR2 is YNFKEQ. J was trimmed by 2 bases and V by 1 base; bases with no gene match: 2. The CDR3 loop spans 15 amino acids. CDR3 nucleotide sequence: TGTGCCAGCAGCCAAGCGCTAGCGGGAGCCTACGAGCAGTACTTC. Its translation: CASSQALAGAYEQYF.

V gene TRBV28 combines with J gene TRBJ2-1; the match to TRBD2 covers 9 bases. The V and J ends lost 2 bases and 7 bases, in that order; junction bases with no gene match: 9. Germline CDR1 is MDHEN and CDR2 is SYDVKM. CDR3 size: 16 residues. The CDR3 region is CASSLRWLAGPNEQFF. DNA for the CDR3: TGTGCCAGCAGTTTAAGGTGGCTAGCGGGACCGAATGAGCAGTTCTTC. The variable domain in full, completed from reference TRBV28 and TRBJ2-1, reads DVKVTQSSRYLVKRTGEKVFLECVQDMDHENMFWYRQDPGLGLRLIYFSYDVKMKEKGDIPEGYSVSREKKERFSLILESASTNQTSMYLCASSLRWLAGPNEQFFGPGTRLTVL.

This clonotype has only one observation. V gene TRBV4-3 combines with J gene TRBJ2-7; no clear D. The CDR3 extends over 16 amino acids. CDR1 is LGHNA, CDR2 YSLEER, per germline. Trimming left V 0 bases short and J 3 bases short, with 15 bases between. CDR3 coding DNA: TGCGCCAGCAGCCAAGAAAGACCCTCGACCCTCTACGAGCAGTACTTC. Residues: CASSQERPSTLYEQYF.

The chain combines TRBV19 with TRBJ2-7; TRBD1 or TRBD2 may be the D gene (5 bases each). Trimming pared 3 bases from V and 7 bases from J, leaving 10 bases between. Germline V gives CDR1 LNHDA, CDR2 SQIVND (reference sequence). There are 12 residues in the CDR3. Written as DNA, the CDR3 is TGTGCCAGTAGTATTGGGGGATCGGAGCAGTACTTC. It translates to CASSIGGSEQYF. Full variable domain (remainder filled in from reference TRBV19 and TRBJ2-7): DGGITQSPKYLFRKEGQNVTLSCEQNLNHDAMYWYRQDPGQGLRLIYYSQIVNDFQKGDIAEGYSVSREKKESFPLTVTSAQKNPTAFYLCASSIGGSEQYFGPGTRLTVT.

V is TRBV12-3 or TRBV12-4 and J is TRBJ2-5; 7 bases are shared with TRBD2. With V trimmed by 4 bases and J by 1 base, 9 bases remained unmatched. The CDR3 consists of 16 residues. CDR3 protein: CASSSTSEVFQETQYF. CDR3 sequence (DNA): TGTGCCAGCAGTTCTACTAGCGAGGTGTTCCAAGAGACCCAGTACTTC.

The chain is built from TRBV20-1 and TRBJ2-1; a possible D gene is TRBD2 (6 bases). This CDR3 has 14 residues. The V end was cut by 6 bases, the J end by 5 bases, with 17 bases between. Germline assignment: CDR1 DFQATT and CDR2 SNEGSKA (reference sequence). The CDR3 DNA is TGCAGTGCCGCTGCGGGACCGGTGAACAATGAGCAGTTCTTC. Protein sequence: CSAAAGPVNNEQFF.

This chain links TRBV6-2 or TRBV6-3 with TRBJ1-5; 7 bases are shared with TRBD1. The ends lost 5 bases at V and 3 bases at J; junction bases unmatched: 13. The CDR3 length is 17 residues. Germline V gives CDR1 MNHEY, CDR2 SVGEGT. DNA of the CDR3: TGTGCCAGCAGTCAGCCCCTCCCTGGGACAGTCAATCAGCCCCAGCATTTT. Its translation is CASSQPLPGTVNQPQHF.

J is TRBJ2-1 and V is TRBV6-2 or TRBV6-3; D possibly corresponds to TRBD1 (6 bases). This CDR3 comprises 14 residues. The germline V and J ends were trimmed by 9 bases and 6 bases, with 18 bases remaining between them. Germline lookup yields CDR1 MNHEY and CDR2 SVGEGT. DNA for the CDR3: TGTGCCAGTTCAAGTAACGGACAGTTCAATGAGCAGTTCTTC. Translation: CASSSNGQFNEQFF.

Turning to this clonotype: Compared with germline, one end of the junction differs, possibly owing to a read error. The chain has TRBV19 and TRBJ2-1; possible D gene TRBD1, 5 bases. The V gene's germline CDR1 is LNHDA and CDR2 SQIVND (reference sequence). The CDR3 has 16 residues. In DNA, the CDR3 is TGTGCCAGTAGTGTAGATGGGGCAAGCTCCTACAATGAGCAGTTCTTC. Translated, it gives CASSVDGASSYNEQFF.

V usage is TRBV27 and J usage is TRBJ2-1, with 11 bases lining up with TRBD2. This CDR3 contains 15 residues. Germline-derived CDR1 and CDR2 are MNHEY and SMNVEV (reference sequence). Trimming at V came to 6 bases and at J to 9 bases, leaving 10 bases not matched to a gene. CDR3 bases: TGTGCCAGCAGCTCCCTTAGCGGGAGGGCCACTGAGCAGTTCTTC. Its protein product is CASSSLSGRATEQFF.

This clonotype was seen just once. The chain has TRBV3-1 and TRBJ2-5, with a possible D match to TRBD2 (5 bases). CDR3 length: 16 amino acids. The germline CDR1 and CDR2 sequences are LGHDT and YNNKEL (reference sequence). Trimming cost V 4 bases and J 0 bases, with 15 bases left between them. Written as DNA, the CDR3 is TGTGCCAGCAGCCTAAAGGACTCGATATACCAAGAGACCCAGTACTTC. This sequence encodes CASSLKDSIYQETQYF.

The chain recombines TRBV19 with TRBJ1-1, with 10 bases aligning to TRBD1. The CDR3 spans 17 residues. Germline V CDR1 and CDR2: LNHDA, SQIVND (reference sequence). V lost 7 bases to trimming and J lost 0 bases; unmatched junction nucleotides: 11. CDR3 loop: CASTGDRGTTMNTEAFF. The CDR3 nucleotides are TGTGCCAGTACCGGGGACAGGGGCACAACCATGAACACTGAAGCTTTCTTT.

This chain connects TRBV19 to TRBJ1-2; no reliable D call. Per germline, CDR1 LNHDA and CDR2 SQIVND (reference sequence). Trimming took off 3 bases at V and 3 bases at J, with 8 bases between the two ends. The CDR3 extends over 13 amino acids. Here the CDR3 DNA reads TGTGCCAGTAGTATGACGACGGACTATGGCTACACCTTC. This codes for CASSMTTDYGYTF.

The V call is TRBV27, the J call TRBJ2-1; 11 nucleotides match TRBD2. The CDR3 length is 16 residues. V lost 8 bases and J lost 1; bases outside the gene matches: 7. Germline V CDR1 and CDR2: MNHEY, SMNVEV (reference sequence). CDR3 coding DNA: TGTGCCAGCCAACTAGCGGGAGTCGGGTCCTACAATGAGCAGTTCTTC. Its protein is CASQLAGVGSYNEQFF.

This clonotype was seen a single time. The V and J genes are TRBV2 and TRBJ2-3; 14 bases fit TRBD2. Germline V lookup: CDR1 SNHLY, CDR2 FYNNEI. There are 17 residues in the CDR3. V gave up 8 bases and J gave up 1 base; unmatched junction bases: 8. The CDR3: CASQGTSGGGGTDTQYF. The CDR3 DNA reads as TGTGCCAGCCAGGGGACTAGCGGGGGAGGTGGCACAGATACGCAGTATTTT.

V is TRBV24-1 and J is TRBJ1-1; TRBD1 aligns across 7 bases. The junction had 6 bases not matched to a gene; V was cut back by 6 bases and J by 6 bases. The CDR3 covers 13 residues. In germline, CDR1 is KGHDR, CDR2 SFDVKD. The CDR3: CATSSWQGAEAFF. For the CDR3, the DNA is TGTGCCACCAGTTCGTGGCAGGGGGCTGAAGCTTTCTTT.

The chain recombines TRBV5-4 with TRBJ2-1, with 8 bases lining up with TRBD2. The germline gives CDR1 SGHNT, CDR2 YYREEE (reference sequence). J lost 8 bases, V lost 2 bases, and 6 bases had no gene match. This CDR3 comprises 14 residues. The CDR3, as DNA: TGTGCCAGCAGCTTTCTTGCGGGAGGCCATGAGCAGTTCTTC. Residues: CASSFLAGGHEQFF.

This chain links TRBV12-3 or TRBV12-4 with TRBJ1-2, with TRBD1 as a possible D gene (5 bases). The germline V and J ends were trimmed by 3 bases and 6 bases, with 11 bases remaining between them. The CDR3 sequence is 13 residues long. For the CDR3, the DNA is TGTGCCAGCAGTTTCGGCAGGGCGGATGGCTACACCTTC. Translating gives CASSFGRADGYTF.

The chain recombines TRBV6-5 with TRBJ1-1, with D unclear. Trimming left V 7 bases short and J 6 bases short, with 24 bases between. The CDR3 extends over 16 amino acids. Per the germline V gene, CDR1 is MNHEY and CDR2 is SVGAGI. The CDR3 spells CASIKTRLGAPAEAFF. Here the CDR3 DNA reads TGTGCCAGCATTAAGACGCGACTGGGAGCGCCTGCTGAAGCTTTCTTT.

The CDR3: CASSLSPGTSIDEQFF. CDR3 nucleotide sequence: TGTGCCAGCAGTTTATCCCCTGGGACTAGCATCGATGAGCAGTTCTTC. The V call is TRBV28, the J call TRBJ2-1; 9 positions match TRBD2. The CDR3 is made up of 16 amino acids. The junction had 9 bases not matched to a gene; V was cut back by 1 base and J by 8 bases. Germline lookup yields CDR1 MDHEN and CDR2 SYDVKM. Variable domain in full (rest from reference TRBV28 and TRBJ2-1): DVKVTQSSRYLVKRTGEKVFLECVQDMDHENMFWYRQDPGLGLRLIYFSYDVKMKEKGDIPEGYSVSREKKERFSLILESASTNQTSMYLCASSLSPGTSIDEQFFGPGTRLTVL.

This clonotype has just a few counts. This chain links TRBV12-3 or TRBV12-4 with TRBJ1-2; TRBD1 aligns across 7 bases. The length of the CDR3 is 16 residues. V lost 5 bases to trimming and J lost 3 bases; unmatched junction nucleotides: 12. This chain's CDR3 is CASSTWGQLHHYGYTF. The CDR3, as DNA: TGTGCCAGCAGTACGTGGGGACAGCTTCATCACTATGGCTACACCTTC.

The CDR3 protein is CASSSSTGTSGYEQYF. CDR3 DNA: TGTGCCAGCAGCTCCTCCACCGGGACTAGTGGATACGAGCAGTACTTC. The chain uses TRBV7-9 and TRBJ2-7; 8 bases agree with TRBD2. After removal of 4 bases from V and 4 bases from J, the junction contained 12 bases not matched to a gene. This CDR3 comprises 16 residues. CDR1 is SEHNR and CDR2 is FQNEAQ in the germline V gene (reference sequence).